Sequencing of this T cell receptor (beta chain) was carried out in a study of cytomegalovirus exposure and HLA in healthy donors. The PCR made use of 60 Vbeta and 13 Jbeta primers. Assay used: immunoSEQ multiplex PCR; TCRdb lists only in-frame clones, some missing. The sample has approximately 250,000 clones, around 83% seen once. Healthy bone marrow donors formed the donor group. Germline-derived CDR1 and CDR2 are SQVTM and ANQGSEA. This CDR3 contains 14 residues. The sequence derives from a girl aged 2 to 9 in good health and CMV-seronegative. The V and J genes are TRBV29-1 and TRBJ2-5; TRBD2 matches 8 bases. Near its end, the DNA agrees better with TRBJ2-7, so the J call may be wrong. The sequenced sample was PBMCs. The CDR3 reads CSVEDIGRGYEQYF. The CDR3 DNA reads TGCAGCGTTGAAGATATCGGGAGGGGCTACGAGCAGTACTTC.